This T cell receptor beta chain derives from a study of blood T cell repertoires in COVID-19 (dated by TCRdb to between 2020 and 2021). Regarding the research as a whole: The collaborator samples originated in the United States, Italy and Spain and spanned the acute and convalescent phases of COVID-19. The samples were drawn from the first 160 participants of the ongoing ImmuneRACE study and from 1,254 subjects provided by 6 global collaborators. Where available, HLA class I and class II types were obtained from metadata supplied by the sample provider rather than from assay-based typing. The material from the prospective study consisted of cDNA or gDNA derived from T cells, B-cell-depleted T cells, or PBMCs. The repertoires were made available in a free public database intended to serve as a resource for research on the immune response to SARS-CoV-2. Deeply sampled blood TCRbeta repertoires from subjects exposed to, actively infected with, or recovered from COVID-19 were included in the dataset. The sample metadata nearly always contained a de-identified subject ID, COVID-19 status, age in years and sex.

Collaborating institutions collected whole blood in K2EDTA tubes following their own protocols. For TCRbeta analysis, collaborators shipped samples in one of three forms: frozen whole blood, isolated PBMCs, or DNA extracted from either of those sample types. From the germline V gene, CDR1 is MNHEY and CDR2 is SVGAGI. V loses 8 bases at its end and J loses 2 bases; junction bases beyond the gene matches: 8. The CDR3 goes from the cysteine to the phenylalanine over 15 residues. Here the CDR3 DNA is all that survives: 45 bases in frame from base 1. Here is what the overall study found, with its caveats: How much clinical and demographic metadata was included differed by source and by participant, and the metadata was provided uncurated.

TCRbeta CDR3 regions were amplified from genomic DNA using the immunoSEQ Assay, a bias-controlled multiplex PCR. From the authors' description of their analysis: Nucleated cell counts per sample were estimated from amplification of reference gene primers within the assay. Sequence reads were collapsed and filtered to measure the absolute abundance of every unique TCRbeta CDR3 rearrangement. For each sample, productive Simpson clonality was calculated as the square root of Simpson's diversity index over productive rearrangements. In its TCRdb copy, this immuneACCESS table keeps in-frame sequences only and misses some clones. Where compared with another copy, unresolved V genes explain less than half of these, and the others have no known cause. V, J and clone size are taken as reported in that table, and D and trimming were inferred from the DNA itself. This sample gives fewer than 150,000 clones in total; about 84% of them show up just once. The ten most abundant clones make up approximately 6.6% of the sample.

This clone has only a few counts. The specificity of this receptor is unknown. The record has no base qualities; no much larger clone is one base away. The origin of this receptor is a human donor in a cohort sampled during active COVID-19. This chain is built from TRBV6-5 and TRBJ1-3; TRBD1 fits 8 bases in the junction. Source material: peripheral blood. The CDR3 region: CASLPTDRAGNTIYF. The bases read TGTGCCAGCCTACCGACGGACAGGGCTGGAAACACCATATATTTT.